This is a list of T cell receptor beta chains from one sample in a study of T cell clonotyping in hematopoietic cell transplantation. TCRdb's copy holds only in-frame clones and misses some; the assay was immunoSEQ multiplex PCR. The sample carries roughly 13,000 clones, approximately 88% recorded once. The sequenced sample was peripheral blood mononuclear cells, obtained before stem cell transplant. The origin of the receptors is a man between 60 and 75 years old with acute myeloid leukemia. Some clones in this sample may be carry-over from other donors' samples. CDR3s include the opening cysteine and the closing phenylalanine or tryptophan. D genes are given only for firm matches. Clone size is shown for a subset of rows, as once, few, many or a class of expanded clone.

>-|TRBJ2-5|TRBD1|TRBV25-1
TGTGCCAGCAGTGAATGGACAGGGGAAGAGACCCAGTACTTC
CASSEWTGEETQYF
>-|TRBJ1-5|-|TRBV2
TGTGCCAGCAGTGGAACGGAGATCAATCAGCCCCAGCATTTT
CASSGTEINQPQHF
>few|TRBJ1-2|-|TRBV4-3
TGCGCCAGCAGTCAAGGAACGGAGAGACTTTATGGCTACACCTTC
CASSQGTERLYGYTF
>-|TRBJ1-1|-|TRBV7-6
TGTGCCAGCAGCCCAGGACGGGTGAACACTGAAGCTTTCTTT
CASSPGRVNTEAFF
>-|TRBJ1-1|-|TRBV13
TGTGCCAGCAGCCCCGTGCCGAACACTGAAGCTTTCTTT
CASSPVPNTEAFF
>-|TRBJ2-7|TRBD1|TRBV6-5
TGTGCCAGCAGTTTGGACAGGGGGCATTACGAGCAGTACTTC
CASSLDRGHYEQYF
>-|TRBJ2-2|-|TRBV7-3
TGTGCCAGCAGCAATACAGGGTTATCCGGGGAGCTGTTTTTT
CASSNTGLSGELFF
>few|TRBJ1-1|-|TRBV6-5
TGTGCCAGCAGTTATGGAGGGACTGAAGCTTTCTTT
CASSYGGTEAFF
>few|TRBJ2-7|TRBD1|TRBV5-3
TGTGCCAGAAGCTTGGCCACCAGACGGGTAACAGGGGGCTCCTACGAGCAGTACTTC
CARSLATRRVTGGSYEQYF
>-|TRBJ1-1|-|TRBV5-4
TGTGCCAGCAGCCCTGACCCGAACACTGAAGCTTTCTTT
CASSPDPNTEAFF
>-|TRBJ2-7|TRBD2|TRBV9
TGTGCCAGCAGCTCACCGACTAGCGGGGAATACGAGCAGTACTTC
CASSSPTSGEYEQYF
>few|TRBJ1-6|TRBD1|TRBV30
TGTGCCTGGAGTGTACGTGGACAGGGCAATTCACCCCTCCACTTT
CAWSVRGQGNSPLHF
>-|TRBJ1-1|-|TRBV19
TGTGCCAGTAGTATAGGTTCAGGGGTCACTGAAGCTTTCTTT
CASSIGSGVTEAFF
>-|TRBJ1-1|-|TRBV18
TGTGCCAGCTCACCTGCTGGCAGCGGGTTGAACACTGAAGCTTTCTTT
CASSPAGSGLNTEAFF
>-|TRBJ1-1|-|TRBV2
TGTGCCAGCAGTGTGCAAGGACACATAAACACTGAAGCTTTCTTT
CASSVQGHINTEAFF
>once|TRBJ2-5|-|TRBV30
TGTGCCTGGAGTTGGGGCGGCGGGCGGGAGACCCAGTACTTC
CAWSWGGGRETQYF
>-|TRBJ1-5|-|TRBV19
TGTGCCAGCATACGGGGGGCGCGGAGCAATCAGCCCCAGCATTTT
CASIRGARSNQPQHF
>-|TRBJ2-7|TRBD1|TRBV7-6
TGTGCCAGCAGCCCGGGGGACAGGGGCTCCTACGAGCAGTACTTC
CASSPGDRGSYEQYF
>-|TRBJ1-4|TRBD1|TRBV2
TGTGCCAGCAGCCGCGGGACAGGGGTTGAAAAACTGTTTTTT
CASSRGTGVEKLFF
>once|TRBJ2-3|-|TRBV19
TGTGCCAGTAGTACGGACAGCTTGGTTCTCTCTAGCACAGATACGCAGTATTTT
CASSTDSLVLSSTDTQYF
>-|TRBJ2-7|-|TRBV15
TGTGCCACCAGCAGAGTAGACAGCTACGAGCAGTACTTC
CATSRVDSYEQYF
>-|TRBJ2-5|-|TRBV6-5
TGTGCCAGCAGTCGCGTCAGGGGGGAGGAGACCCAGTACTTC
CASSRVRGEETQYF
>-|TRBJ1-1|TRBD1|TRBV5-1
TGCGCCAGCAGCTCAGGGGGCACTGAAGCTTTCTTT
CASSSGGTEAFF
>-|TRBJ2-6|TRBD2|TRBV30
TGTGCCTGGACCCCGGGAGGGGGGGCCAACGTCCTGACTTTC
CAWTPGGGANVLTF
>-|TRBJ2-7|-|TRBV28
TGTGCCAGCAGTTTAGGAACCGCCGGCGAGCAGTACTTC
CASSLGTAGEQYF
>-|TRBJ1-1|-|TRBV2
TGTGCCAGCTTCAGGCGAGGACCGAACACTGAAGCTTTCTTT
CASFRRGPNTEAFF
>-|TRBJ2-7|-|TRBV19
TGTGCCAGTAGTATAGTGACCAGCAGCTACGAGCAGTACTTC
CASSIVTSSYEQYF
>-|TRBJ2-1|TRBD2|TRBV5-1
TGCGCCAGCAGCTTCAAGACTAGCGGTCGCTTGGATGAGCAGTTCTTC
CASSFKTSGRLDEQFF
>-|TRBJ2-7|TRBD1|TRBV19
TGTGCCAGTAGCCCCCAAGGGACAGGAGCCTACGAGCAGTACTTC
CASSPQGTGAYEQYF
>-|TRBJ1-2|TRBD1|TRBV7-6
TGTGCCAGCAGCCGATTACAGGGGGGGCATGGCTACACCTTC
CASSRLQGGHGYTF
>-|TRBJ2-2|TRBD1|TRBV30
TGTGCCTGGAGTGCCGGGACAGGGGGCGGCGGGGAGCTGTTTTTT
CAWSAGTGGGGELFF
>once|TRBJ1-4|-|TRBV2
TGTGCCAGCAGTGAGAGAGCAACTAATGAAAAACTGTTTTTT
CASSERATNEKLFF
>-|TRBJ1-5|-|TRBV6-1
TGTGCCACGGGTTGGGAGATTTTTCAGCCCCAGCATTTT
CATGWEIFQPQHF
>-|TRBJ1-5|TRBD1|TRBV29-1
TGCAGCGTTAAGGGGGCGAGCAATCAGCCCCAGCATTTT
CSVKGASNQPQHF
>-|TRBJ1-2|-|TRBV6-5
TGTGCCAGCAGTTATGGTGTCGGAGGGCTGGGGCGCTACACCTTC
CASSYGVGGLGRYTF
>few|TRBJ1-2|-|TRBV4-2
TGTGCCAGCAGCCAAGATGGGGGGGACTATGGCTACACCTTC
CASSQDGGDYGYTF
>-|TRBJ1-5|TRBD1|TRBV5-1
TGCGCCAGCAGCCGCGGGACAGGGCTCGATCAGCCCCAGCATTTT
CASSRGTGLDQPQHF